This T cell receptor (beta chain) was found in a study of cytomegalovirus exposure and HLA in healthy donors. Regarding the study as a whole: Apparent HLA restriction characterized most CMV-associated TCR beta chains in a later analysis. Per a prior analysis, the majority of TCR beta V segments were productive roughly 87% or roughly 30% of the time.

A word on this clone: Its antigen is unknown.

The PCR ran on 60 Vbeta and 13 Jbeta primers. The data were produced by immunoSEQ multiplex PCR, yet TCRdb's version contains in-frame clones alone and is incomplete. Of about 69,000 clones listed, roughly four fifths are singletons. The germline V gene has CDR1 MNHEY and CDR2 SVGAGI. The CDR3 extends over 14 amino acids. Trimming cost V 2 bases and J 7 bases, with 12 bases left between them. This chain joins TRBV6-5 and TRBJ1-5; D not certain. The material sequenced was PBMCs. The clonotype originates from a woman aged 60 to 75 in good health and CMV-seropositive. The chain's CDR3 is CASSYAVGGQPQHF. In DNA, the CDR3 is TGTGCCAGCAGTTACGCGGTCGGAGGACAGCCCCAGCATTTT.